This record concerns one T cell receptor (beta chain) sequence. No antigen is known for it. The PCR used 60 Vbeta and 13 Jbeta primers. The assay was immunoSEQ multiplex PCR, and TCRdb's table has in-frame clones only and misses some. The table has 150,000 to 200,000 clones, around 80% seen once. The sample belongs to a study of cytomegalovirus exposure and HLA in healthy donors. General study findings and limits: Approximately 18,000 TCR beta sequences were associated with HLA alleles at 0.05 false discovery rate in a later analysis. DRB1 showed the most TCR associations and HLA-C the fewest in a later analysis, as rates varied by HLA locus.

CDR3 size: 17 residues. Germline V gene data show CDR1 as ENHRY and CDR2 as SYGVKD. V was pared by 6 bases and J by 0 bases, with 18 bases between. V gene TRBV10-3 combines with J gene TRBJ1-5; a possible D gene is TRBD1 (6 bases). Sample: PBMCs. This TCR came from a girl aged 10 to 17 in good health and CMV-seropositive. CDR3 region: CAISETGSTFSNQPQHF. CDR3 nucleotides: TGTGCCATCAGCGAGACAGGTAGTACCTTTAGCAATCAGCCCCAGCATTTT.